This is a list of T cell receptor beta chains from one sample in a study of blood T cell repertoires in COVID-19. Profiling relied on immunoSEQ multiplex PCR, and the TCRdb table lists in-frame clones only, not all of them. The sample records around 140,000 clones, around 86% being singletons. Sequencing was done on a sample of peripheral blood. These receptors were collected from a man aged 45-65 years who had recovered from COVID-19. Each CDR3 is given with its conserved first and last residue. Fields, in order: clone size, V gene, D gene, J gene, CDR3 protein, CDR3 DNA. A D gene is named only where the DNA matches it firmly. Clone size is given for some rows only: seen once, a few or many times, or a class if the clone is expanded.

NA	TRBV18	TRBD1	TRBJ1-1	CASSRTGSTEAFF	TGTGCCAGCTCACGGACAGGGAGCACTGAAGCTTTCTTT
NA	TRBV12-3/TRBV12-4	NA	TRBJ2-7	CASSSQAGYEQYF	TGTGCCAGCAGTTCTCAGGCAGGGTACGAGCAGTACTTC
NA	TRBV19	NA	TRBJ1-1	CASSPTVNTEAFF	TGTGCCAGTAGTCCAACGGTGAACACTGAAGCTTTCTTT
NA	TRBV2	NA	TRBJ2-6	CASRGGQSSGANVLTF	TGTGCCAGCAGAGGGGGACAAAGCTCTGGGGCCAACGTCCTGACTTTC
NA	TRBV4-1	TRBD1	TRBJ2-7	CASSQEGTGEGSYEQYF	TGCGCCAGCAGCCAAGAAGGGACAGGGGAGGGGTCCTACGAGCAGTACTTC
few	TRBV7-9	NA	TRBJ1-2	CASSEGTTASYGYTF	TGTGCCAGCAGCGAAGGGACTACAGCGAGCTATGGCTACACCTTC
NA	TRBV5-6	NA	TRBJ2-1	CASSLSGLNAYNEQFF	TGTGCCAGCAGCTTGTCAGGGCTTAATGCCTACAATGAGCAGTTCTTC
NA	TRBV3-1/TRBV3-2	NA	TRBJ2-2	CASSRILANTGELFF	TGTGCCAGCAGCCGCATCCTGGCAAACACCGGGGAGCTGTTTTTT
NA	TRBV11-3	TRBD2	TRBJ2-5	CASSLSLTSGRRETQYF	TGTGCCAGCAGCTTATCGCTGACTAGCGGGCGGAGAGAGACCCAGTACTTC
NA	TRBV30	TRBD1	TRBJ1-5	CAWGTGANQPQHF	TGTGCCTGGGGGACAGGGGCTAATCAGCCCCAGCATTTT
NA	TRBV11-1	TRBD1	TRBJ2-7	CASSLSQGAWEQYF	TGTGCCAGCAGCTTATCGCAGGGGGCTTGGGAGCAGTACTTC
NA	TRBV7-2	TRBD1	TRBJ1-2	CASSLVGQGAGGYTF	TGTGCCAGCAGCTTAGTCGGTCAGGGGGCGGGTGGCTACACCTTC
few	TRBV9	NA	TRBJ2-5	CASSVGGTAGETQYF	TGTGCCAGCAGCGTAGGGGGGACTGCCGGGGAGACCCAGTACTTC
NA	TRBV29-1	NA	TRBJ2-3	CSVQSNGDTQYF	TGCAGCGTTCAGTCAAATGGAGATACGCAGTATTTT
NA	TRBV9	TRBD1	TRBJ2-4	CASSEGDRAAKNIQYF	TGTGCCAGCAGCGAGGGGGACAGGGCGGCCAAAAACATTCAGTACTTC
NA	TRBV10-1	TRBD1	TRBJ2-5	CASSESGTGVGETQYF	TGCGCCAGCAGTGAGTCCGGGACAGGGGTAGGGGAGACCCAGTACTTC
NA	TRBV5-4	NA	TRBJ2-1	CASSWSSGNEQFF	TGTGCCAGCAGCTGGAGTAGCGGAAATGAGCAGTTCTTC
NA	TRBV19	TRBD1	TRBJ1-6	CASSIGTANSPLHF	TGTGCCAGTAGTATCGGGACAGCCAATTCACCCCTCCACTTT
few	TRBV2	NA	TRBJ2-6	CASTREVSGANVLTF	TGTGCCAGCACCAGGGAGGTCTCTGGGGCCAACGTCCTGACTTTC
NA	TRBV5-4	TRBD1	TRBJ1-1	CASSLGDSRTEAFF	TGTGCCAGCAGCTTGGGGGACAGTAGAACTGAAGCTTTCTTT
NA	TRBV27	NA	TRBJ2-5	CASSLSGTYQETQYF	TGTGCCAGCAGTTTATCCGGGACATACCAAGAGACCCAGTACTTC
NA	TRBV6-5	TRBD1	TRBJ1-2	CASSRQGSGYGYTF	TGTGCCAGCAGTAGACAGGGGTCGGGATATGGCTACACCTTC
NA	TRBV4-1	TRBD1	TRBJ1-2	CASSHLAGGENYGYTF	TGCGCCAGCAGCCACTTAGCAGGGGGCGAGAACTATGGCTACACCTTC
NA	TRBV6-2/TRBV6-3	TRBD2	TRBJ2-5	CASSYVAPSGGTVTQYF	TGTGCCAGCAGTTACGTCGCGCCTAGCGGGGGGACCGTGACCCAGTACTTC
NA	TRBV19	TRBD1	TRBJ2-3	CASRWTGGADTQYF	TGTGCCAGTAGATGGACAGGGGGGGCAGATACGCAGTATTTT
NA	TRBV20-1	TRBD1	TRBJ2-3	CSASTGADTDTQYF	TGCAGTGCTAGTACAGGGGCCGACACAGATACGCAGTATTTT